A selection of T cell receptor beta chains follows, all from one sample in a study of vaccination effects on CD4 cells after COVID-19. For these TCRs, the target antigens are not known. The repertoire was sequenced with immunoSEQ multiplex PCR; TCRdb's copy has only in-frame clones and lacks some. The repertoire has about 20,000 clones, around 76% of them found once; the top ten carry 9.1%. Sequences were derived from CD4+ T cells from PBMCs cultured with HCoV-NL63 spike peptides, sampled before COVID-19 vaccination. These receptors came from a human donor who received a COVID-19 vaccine. Both conserved end residues are part of each CDR3. D genes are given only for firm matches. Where a row states a size, it is once, few, many or the class of an expanded clone; other rows omit it.

abundance	j_gene	d_gene	v_gene	CDR3aa	CDR3nt
NA	TRBJ2-1	TRBD2	TRBV29-1	CSVEDRASGSQGEQFF	TGCAGCGTTGAAGATCGTGCTAGCGGGAGCCAGGGTGAGCAGTTCTTC
NA	TRBJ2-7	TRBD1	TRBV5-1	CASSLDRTQTYEQYF	TGCGCCAGCAGCCTGGACAGGACTCAGACCTACGAGCAGTACTTC
NA	TRBJ2-7	NA	TRBV2	CASSEGSQYEQYF	TGTGCCAGCAGTGAAGGCAGCCAATACGAGCAGTACTTC
NA	TRBJ1-2	TRBD1	TRBV6-5	CASKQGPANYGYTF	TGTGCCAGCAAACAGGGGCCAGCTAACTATGGCTACACCTTC
NA	TRBJ2-1	TRBD2	TRBV7-9	CASGLAGGNEQFF	TGTGCCAGCGGACTAGCGGGAGGCAATGAGCAGTTCTTC
NA	TRBJ1-1	NA	TRBV4-1	CASSGPLRGTEAFF	TGCGCCAGCAGCGGACCCCTCCGGGGCACTGAAGCTTTCTTT
few	TRBJ1-6	NA	TRBV7-9	CASSYGGFLNSPLHF	TGTGCCAGCAGTTACGGGGGGTTCCTTAATTCACCCCTCCACTTT
NA	TRBJ1-5	NA	TRBV20-1	CSASQGVGQPQHF	TGCAGTGCTAGTCAGGGTGTTGGTCAGCCCCAGCATTTT
NA	TRBJ2-3	NA	TRBV5-8	CASSSRQASTDTQYF	TGTGCCAGCAGCTCGAGACAGGCTAGCACAGATACGCAGTATTTT
NA	TRBJ2-7	TRBD1	TRBV19	CASSIVWTGGSYEQYF	TGTGCCAGTAGTATAGTCTGGACAGGGGGCTCCTACGAGCAGTACTTC
NA	TRBJ2-2	NA	TRBV11-1	CASSLFSGATTGELFF	TGTGCCAGCAGCTTATTTTCGGGGGCAACGACCGGGGAGCTGTTTTTT
NA	TRBJ2-5	NA	TRBV6-5	CASSSTGSGRETQYF	TGTGCCAGCAGTTCGACCGGCTCCGGGCGGGAGACCCAGTACTTC
NA	TRBJ2-2	NA	TRBV9	CASSKQGFTGELFF	TGTGCCAGCAGCAAACAGGGATTCACCGGGGAGCTGTTTTTT
NA	TRBJ2-1	TRBD1	TRBV2	CASRGGQGRYNEQFF	TGTGCCAGCAGAGGTGGACAGGGTCGGTATAATGAGCAGTTCTTC
NA	TRBJ2-2	NA	TRBV5-1	CASSLVVAAGDTGELFF	TGCGCCAGCAGCTTGGTGGTAGCGGCAGGAGACACCGGGGAGCTGTTTTTT
NA	TRBJ1-5	NA	TRBV5-1	CASSFEGYSNQPQHF	TGCGCCAGCAGCTTTGAGGGCTATAGCAATCAGCCCCAGCATTTT
NA	TRBJ2-2	TRBD1	TRBV9	CASSYGQGANTGELFF	TGTGCCAGCAGTTATGGACAGGGCGCGAACACCGGGGAGCTGTTTTTT
few	TRBJ2-7	TRBD1	TRBV4-1	CASSLEDRYEQYF	TGCGCCAGCAGCTTAGAGGACAGGTACGAGCAGTACTTC
once	TRBJ2-4	NA	TRBV29-1	CSVTFAQKAKNIQYF	TGCAGCGTTACTTTTGCCCAAAAAGCCAAAAACATTCAGTACTTC
NA	TRBJ1-2	NA	TRBV13	CASSLVKGHLTGYTF	TGTGCCAGCAGCTTAGTGAAAGGGCATTTAACTGGCTACACCTTC
NA	TRBJ2-2	TRBD1	TRBV5-5	CASSLEVDRALGELFF	TGTGCCAGCAGCTTGGAAGTGGACAGGGCTTTGGGGGAGCTGTTTTTT
NA	TRBJ1-4	NA	TRBV6-5	CASSSPGEKLFF	TGTGCCAGCAGCTCCCCGGGGGAAAAACTGTTTTTT
NA	TRBJ2-1	NA	TRBV4-1	CASSQGGYNEQFF	TGCGCCAGCAGCCAAGGCGGCTACAATGAGCAGTTCTTC
few	TRBJ2-1	NA	TRBV5-1	CASSLEGWNEQFF	TGCGCCAGCAGCTTGGAGGGATGGAATGAGCAGTTCTTC
NA	TRBJ2-5	NA	TRBV7-9	CASTRGIGETQYF	TGTGCCAGCACCCGCGGGATTGGGGAGACCCAGTACTTC
NA	TRBJ1-3	NA	TRBV4-1	CASSQDGDNSGNTIYF	TGCGCCAGCAGCCAAGATGGCGACAACTCTGGAAACACCATATATTTT
NA	TRBJ1-1	NA	TRBV11-2	CASSLVLGEAFF	TGTGCCAGCAGCTTAGTGTTAGGTGAAGCTTTCTTT
NA	TRBJ2-7	NA	TRBV3-1/TRBV3-2	CASSQGLAGLPYEQYF	TGTGCCAGCAGCCAAGGCTTGGCAGGACTACCCTACGAGCAGTACTTC
NA	TRBJ2-7	NA	TRBV5-4	CASSMNGYEQYF	TGTGCCAGCAGCATGAATGGCTACGAGCAGTACTTC
NA	TRBJ1-2	NA	TRBV4-1	CASSQDWSGKSYGYTF	TGCGCCAGCAGCCAAGACTGGTCAGGGAAAAGCTATGGCTACACCTTC
NA	TRBJ2-4	NA	TRBV11-2	CASSLDSLWGAKNIQYF	TGTGCCAGCAGCTTAGATTCCCTCTGGGGTGCCAAAAACATTCAGTACTTC
NA	TRBJ2-3	TRBD2	TRBV9	CASSVSSGGAWDTQYF	TGTGCCAGCAGCGTTTCTAGCGGGGGGGCCTGGGATACGCAGTATTTT
NA	TRBJ2-1	NA	TRBV15	CATSRDVRVVEQFF	TGTGCCACCAGCAGAGATGTCAGAGTCGTTGAGCAGTTCTTC
NA	TRBJ2-2	TRBD2	TRBV7-6	CASSLGTSGTGELFF	TGTGCCAGCAGCCTGGGGACTAGCGGGACCGGGGAGCTGTTTTTT
NA	TRBJ2-2	NA	TRBV12-3/TRBV12-4	CASSQGVTGELFF	TGTGCCAGCAGTCAAGGGGTTACCGGGGAGCTGTTTTTT
NA	TRBJ2-1	TRBD1	TRBV27	CASSLEDRGPREQFF	TGTGCCAGCAGTTTAGAGGACAGGGGGCCCCGTGAGCAGTTCTTC
NA	TRBJ1-1	TRBD1	TRBV2	CASTQGEGTEAFF	TGTGCCAGCACACAGGGGGAAGGCACTGAAGCTTTCTTT
NA	TRBJ1-2	TRBD1	TRBV6-5	CASSYGQGRVYGYTF	TGTGCCAGCAGTTATGGACAGGGAAGGGTATATGGCTACACCTTC
NA	TRBJ2-5	TRBD2	TRBV30	CAWTPGRQTQYF	TGTGCCTGGACCCCCGGGAGGCAGACCCAGTACTTC